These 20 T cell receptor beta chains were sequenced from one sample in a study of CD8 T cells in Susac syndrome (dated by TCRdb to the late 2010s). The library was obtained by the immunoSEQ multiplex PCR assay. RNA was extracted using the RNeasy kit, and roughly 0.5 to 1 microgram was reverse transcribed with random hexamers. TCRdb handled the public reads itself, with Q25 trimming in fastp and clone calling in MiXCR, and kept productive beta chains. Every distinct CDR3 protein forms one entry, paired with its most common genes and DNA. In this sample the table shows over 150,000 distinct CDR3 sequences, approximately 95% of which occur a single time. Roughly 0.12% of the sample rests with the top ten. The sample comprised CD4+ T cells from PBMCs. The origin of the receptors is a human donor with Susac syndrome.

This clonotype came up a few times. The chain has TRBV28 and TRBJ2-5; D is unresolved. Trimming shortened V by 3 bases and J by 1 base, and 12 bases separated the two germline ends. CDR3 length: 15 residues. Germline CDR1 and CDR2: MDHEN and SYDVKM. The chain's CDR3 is CASSLAVTLQETQYF. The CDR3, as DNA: TGTGCCAGCAGTTTGGCAGTAACCCTCCAAGAGACCCAGTACTTC.

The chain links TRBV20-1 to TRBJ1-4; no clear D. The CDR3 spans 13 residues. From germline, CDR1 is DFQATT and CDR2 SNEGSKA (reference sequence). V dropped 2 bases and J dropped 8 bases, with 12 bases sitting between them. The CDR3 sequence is CSARSRGGEKLFF. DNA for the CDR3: TGCAGTGCTAGATCCCGGGGAGGCGAAAAACTGTTTTTT.

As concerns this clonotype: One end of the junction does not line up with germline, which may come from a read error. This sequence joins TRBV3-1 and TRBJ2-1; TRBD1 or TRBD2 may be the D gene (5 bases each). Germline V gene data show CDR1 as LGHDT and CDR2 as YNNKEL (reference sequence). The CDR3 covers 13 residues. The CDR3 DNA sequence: TGTGCCAGCAGCCAAGGAACCCCCCCTCGGGACGATTTC. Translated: CASSQGTPPRDDF.

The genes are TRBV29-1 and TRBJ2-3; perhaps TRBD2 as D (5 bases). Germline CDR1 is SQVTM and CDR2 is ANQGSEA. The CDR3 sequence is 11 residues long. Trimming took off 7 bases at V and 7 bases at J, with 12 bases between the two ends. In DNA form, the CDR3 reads TGCAGCGGCAAACTAGGGAATACGCAGTATTTT. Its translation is CSGKLGNTQYF.

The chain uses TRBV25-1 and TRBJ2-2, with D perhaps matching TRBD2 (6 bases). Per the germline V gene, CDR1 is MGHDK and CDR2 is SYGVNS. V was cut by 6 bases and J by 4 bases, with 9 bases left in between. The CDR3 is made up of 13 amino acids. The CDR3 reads CASRSLATGELFF. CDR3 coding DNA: TGTGCCAGCAGGTCACTAGCCACCGGGGAGCTGTTTTTT.

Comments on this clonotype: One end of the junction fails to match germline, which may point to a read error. CDR3 coding DNA: TGTGCCAGCTCTCCACAGAACCGCGATGAGCAGTTCTTC. Translating it yields CASSPQNRDEQFF. The chain uses TRBV18 and TRBJ2-1; unclear D gene. Germline V gives CDR1 KGHSH, CDR2 LQKENI. This CDR3 comprises 13 residues.

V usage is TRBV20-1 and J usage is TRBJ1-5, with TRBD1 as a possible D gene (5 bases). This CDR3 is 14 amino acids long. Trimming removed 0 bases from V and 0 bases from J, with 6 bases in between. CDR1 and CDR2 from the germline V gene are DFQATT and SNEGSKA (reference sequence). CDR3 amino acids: CSARDGGSNQPQHF. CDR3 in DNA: TGCAGTGCTAGAGATGGGGGTAGCAATCAGCCCCAGCATTTT.

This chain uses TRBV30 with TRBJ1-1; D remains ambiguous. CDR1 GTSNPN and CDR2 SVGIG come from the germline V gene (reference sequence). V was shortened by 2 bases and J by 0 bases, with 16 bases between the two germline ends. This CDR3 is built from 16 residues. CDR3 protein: CAWSSSGGPLNTEAFF. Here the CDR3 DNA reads TGTGCCTGGAGTTCATCCGGAGGTCCGTTGAACACTGAAGCTTTCTTT.

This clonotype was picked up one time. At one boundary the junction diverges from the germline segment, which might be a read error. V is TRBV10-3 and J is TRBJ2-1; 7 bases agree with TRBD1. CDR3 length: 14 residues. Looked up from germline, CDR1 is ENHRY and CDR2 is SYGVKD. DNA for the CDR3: TGTGCCATCAGTGAGTCCTTCACGGGACAGATACACGTCTTC. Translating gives CAISESFTGQIHVF.

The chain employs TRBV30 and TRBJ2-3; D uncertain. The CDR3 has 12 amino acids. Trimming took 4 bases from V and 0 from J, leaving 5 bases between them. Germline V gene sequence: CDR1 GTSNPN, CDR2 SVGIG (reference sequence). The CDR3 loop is CAWTPSTDTQYF. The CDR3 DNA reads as TGTGCCTGGACACCTAGCACAGATACGCAGTATTTT.

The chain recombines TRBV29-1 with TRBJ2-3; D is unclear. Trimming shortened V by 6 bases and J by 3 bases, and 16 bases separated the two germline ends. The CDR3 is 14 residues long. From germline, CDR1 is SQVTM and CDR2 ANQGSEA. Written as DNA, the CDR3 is TGCAGCGTCCTTTCCCCAGGACCAACAGATACGCAGTATTTT. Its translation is CSVLSPGPTDTQYF.

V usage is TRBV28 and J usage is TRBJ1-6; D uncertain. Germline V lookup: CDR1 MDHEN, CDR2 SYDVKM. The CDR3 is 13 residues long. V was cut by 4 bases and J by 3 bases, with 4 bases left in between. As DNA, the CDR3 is TGTGCCAGCAGTTCCATCTATAATTCACCCCTCCACTTT. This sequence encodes CASSSIYNSPLHF.

The chain's CDR3 is CASSSRLAEQFF. CDR3 DNA sequence: TGTGCCAGCAGTTCACGACTAGCCGAGCAGTTCTTC. This chain connects TRBV28 to TRBJ2-1; 7 bases align to TRBD2. CDR1 is MDHEN, CDR2 SYDVKM, per germline. The CDR3 contains 12 residues. Unmatched junction bases numbered 4, after V lost 4 bases and J lost 10 bases.

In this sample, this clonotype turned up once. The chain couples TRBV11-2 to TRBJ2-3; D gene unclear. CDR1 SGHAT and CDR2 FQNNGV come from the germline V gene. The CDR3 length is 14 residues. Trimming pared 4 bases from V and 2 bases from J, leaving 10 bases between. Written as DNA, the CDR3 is TGTGCCAGCAGCTACCGGAGCGTCACAGATACGCAGTATTTT. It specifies CASSYRSVTDTQYF.

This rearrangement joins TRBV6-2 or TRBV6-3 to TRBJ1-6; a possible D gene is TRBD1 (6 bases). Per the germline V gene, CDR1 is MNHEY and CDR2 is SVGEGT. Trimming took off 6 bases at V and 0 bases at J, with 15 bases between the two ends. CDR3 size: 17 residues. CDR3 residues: CASSIGQTSSYNSPLHF. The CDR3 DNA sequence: TGTGCCAGCAGCATCGGACAGACGAGCTCCTATAATTCACCCCTCCACTTT.

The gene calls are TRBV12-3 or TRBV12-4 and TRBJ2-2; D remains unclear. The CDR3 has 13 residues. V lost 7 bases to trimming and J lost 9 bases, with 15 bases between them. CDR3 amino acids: CASTTSARRELFF. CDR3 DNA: TGTGCCAGCACCACATCGGCTAGAAGGGAGCTGTTTTTT.

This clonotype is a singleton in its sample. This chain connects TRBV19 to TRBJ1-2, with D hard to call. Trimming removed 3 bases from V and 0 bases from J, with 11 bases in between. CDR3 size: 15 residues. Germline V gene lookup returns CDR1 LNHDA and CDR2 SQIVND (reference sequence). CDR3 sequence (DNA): TGTGCCAGTAGTATCGCCGGGGATGCTAACTATGGCTACACCTTC. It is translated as CASSIAGDANYGYTF.

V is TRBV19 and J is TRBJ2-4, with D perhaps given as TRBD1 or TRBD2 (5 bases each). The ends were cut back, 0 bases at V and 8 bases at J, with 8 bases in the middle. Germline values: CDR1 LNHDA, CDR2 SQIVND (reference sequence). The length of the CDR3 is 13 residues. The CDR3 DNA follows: TGTGCCAGTAGTATAGAAGAGGGGCACATTCAGTACTTC. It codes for CASSIEEGHIQYF.

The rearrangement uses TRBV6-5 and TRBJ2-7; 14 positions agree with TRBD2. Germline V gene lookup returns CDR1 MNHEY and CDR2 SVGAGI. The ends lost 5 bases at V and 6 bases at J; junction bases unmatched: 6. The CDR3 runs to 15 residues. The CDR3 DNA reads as TGTGCCAGCAGTCCCTCGACTAGCGGGAGGGGCGAGCAGTACTTC. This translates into CASSPSTSGRGEQYF.

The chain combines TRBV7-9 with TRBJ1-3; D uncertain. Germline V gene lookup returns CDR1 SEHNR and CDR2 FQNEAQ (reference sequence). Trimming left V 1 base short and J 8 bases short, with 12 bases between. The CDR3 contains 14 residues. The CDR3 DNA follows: TGTGCCAGCAGCTTAGGCTTAGCCGAGGACACCATATATTTT. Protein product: CASSLGLAEDTIYF.